Listed below are T cell receptor beta chains from one sample, sequenced in a study of PD-1 blockade in classical Hodgkin lymphoma. Here immunoSEQ multiplex PCR was the method, and the copy in TCRdb shows in-frame clones only, minus some. Here the sample spans tens of thousands of clones, roughly 70% being singletons. This sample comprised peripheral blood mononuclear cells (PBMCs), obtained before the second cycle of nivolumab. These receptors were obtained from a human donor with classical Hodgkin lymphoma. Both conserved end residues are trimmed from each CDR3. Each record gives: V gene, J gene, CDR3 protein.

V: TRBV6-5
J: TRBJ2-7
CDR3: ASSDGTGRAH

V: TRBV6-5
J: TRBJ2-3
CDR3: ASSYQGGIDTQY

V: TRBV9
J: TRBJ2-7
CDR3: ASSAPREYEQY

V: TRBV7-3
J: TRBJ2-7
CDR3: ASSQGQGSEQY

V: TRBV28
J: TRBJ1-1
CDR3: ASSSSEAF

V: TRBV5-1
J: TRBJ1-3
CDR3: ASRGGAGNTIY

V: TRBV11-2
J: TRBJ1-1
CDR3: ASSLSKGGFPEAF

V: TRBV27
J: TRBJ1-1
CDR3: ASSLSGQGGLGTEAF

V: TRBV2
J: TRBJ2-2
CDR3: ASSQGRGNTGELF

V: TRBV19
J: TRBJ1-1
CDR3: ASTDAVLGRTEAF

V: TRBV28
J: TRBJ2-1
CDR3: ASSLLAAYNEQF

V: TRBV7-9
J: TRBJ2-1
CDR3: ASSRRGKDNEQF

V: TRBV13
J: TRBJ1-5
CDR3: ASSFGQGRGNQPQH

V: TRBV6-1
J: TRBJ2-3
CDR3: ASSEMSSGGATQY

V: TRBV28
J: TRBJ1-5
CDR3: ASSSTPQVGSNQPQH

V: TRBV10-1
J: TRBJ1-2
CDR3: ATPIKDRSYGYT

V: TRBV7-9
J: TRBJ2-3
CDR3: ASSLATGTTLTDTQY

V: TRBV5-1
J: TRBJ1-6
CDR3: ASSLRQDGNSPLH

V: TRBV7-9
J: TRBJ2-1
CDR3: ASSFPRGRNEQF

V: TRBV27
J: TRBJ2-3
CDR3: ASPGGLGTDTQY

V: TRBV5-1
J: TRBJ2-5
CDR3: ASSLSRAETQY

V: TRBV7-8
J: TRBJ1-2
CDR3: ASSPRQGVGYT

V: TRBV4-2
J: TRBJ2-3
CDR3: ASSVLAGEGGDTQY

V: TRBV7-2
J: TRBJ1-2
CDR3: ASSRGDNYGYT

V: TRBV19
J: TRBJ1-1
CDR3: ASSKQGNTEAF

V: TRBV4-1
J: TRBJ1-4
CDR3: ASSLWTAEKLF

V: TRBV11-2
J: TRBJ2-3
CDR3: ASRKRGGETDTQY

V: TRBV7-2
J: TRBJ2-1
CDR3: ASSHTGTSDHEQF

V: TRBV10-1
J: TRBJ1-3
CDR3: ASSDTAGDTIY

V: TRBV4-3
J: TRBJ2-5
CDR3: ASSQDLSGGGQETQY

V: TRBV7-3
J: TRBJ2-3
CDR3: ASALRAKRGSTDTQY

V: TRBV4-1
J: TRBJ2-2
CDR3: ASSQEGSGGANTGELF

V: TRBV28
J: TRBJ1-3
CDR3: AVSGTLSGNTIY

V: TRBV4-1
J: TRBJ2-5
CDR3: ASSLSRDPRETQY

V: TRBV27
J: TRBJ1-1
CDR3: ATHRGTEAF

V: TRBV2
J: .
CDR3: ASSERGRIYEQY

V: TRBV7-8
J: TRBJ1-2
CDR3: ASSLGLNYGYT

V: TRBV18
J: TRBJ1-1
CDR3: ASSPSGDRNTEAF

V: TRBV27
J: TRBJ2-3
CDR3: ASSVRLATDTQY

V: TRBV7-2
J: TRBJ2-7
CDR3: ASSLGSDPYEQY

V: TRBV6-1
J: TRBJ1-2
CDR3: ASRPTVDRAVT

V: TRBV14
J: TRBJ1-6
CDR3: ASSQDLTMSPLH

V: TRBV7-8
J: TRBJ2-1
CDR3: ASSYQTLGRSYNEQF

V: TRBV14
J: TRBJ2-2
CDR3: ASSRTGVTGELF